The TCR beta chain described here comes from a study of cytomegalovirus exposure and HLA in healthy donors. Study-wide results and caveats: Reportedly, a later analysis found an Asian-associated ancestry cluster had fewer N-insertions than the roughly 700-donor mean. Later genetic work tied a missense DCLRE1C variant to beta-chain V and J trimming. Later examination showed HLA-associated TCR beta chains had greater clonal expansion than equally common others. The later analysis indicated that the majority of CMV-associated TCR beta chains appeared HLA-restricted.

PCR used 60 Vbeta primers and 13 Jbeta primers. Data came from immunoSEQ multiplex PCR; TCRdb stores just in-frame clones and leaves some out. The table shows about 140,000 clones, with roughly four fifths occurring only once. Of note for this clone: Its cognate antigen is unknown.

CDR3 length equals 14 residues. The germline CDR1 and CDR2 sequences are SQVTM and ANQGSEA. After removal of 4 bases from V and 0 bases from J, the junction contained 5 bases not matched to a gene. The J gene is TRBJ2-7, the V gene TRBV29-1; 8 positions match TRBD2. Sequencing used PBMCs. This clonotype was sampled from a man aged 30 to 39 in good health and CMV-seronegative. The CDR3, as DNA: TGCAGCGTTGTAGGGACTAGTCACTCCTACGAGCAGTACTTC. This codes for CSVVGTSHSYEQYF.